The 17 T cell receptor beta chains below come from one sample, sequenced in a study of blood T cells in healthy people across ages. It was with a sample-barcoded 5' primer and a J-beta primer mix that a second PCR of roughly 7 to 11 cycles was run. MiXCR, run by TCRdb on the 5' RACE reads, gives a single entry per CDR3 protein. The sample lists around 1,500,000 distinct CDR3 sequences, 40% to 50% occurring once. Material: blood. The receptors stem from a woman aged 18-29 years in good health.

This chain links TRBV5-5 with TRBJ2-1; D gene ambiguous. V dropped 4 bases and J dropped 6 bases, with 11 bases sitting between them. The V gene's germline CDR1 is SGHKS and CDR2 YYEKEE (reference sequence). The CDR3 covers 13 residues. CDR3 sequence reads: CASSPGIFNEQFF. The CDR3 DNA sequence: TGTGCCAGCAGCCCCGGAATCTTCAATGAGCAGTTCTTC.

This sequence joins TRBV27 and TRBJ1-1; tentatively, D is TRBD1 (6 bases). The CDR3 contains 13 residues. CDR1 and CDR2 from the germline V gene are MNHEY and SMNVEV (reference sequence). The V end was cut by 5 bases, the J end by 11 bases, with 18 bases between. The CDR3, as DNA: TGTGCCAGCAGTCCGAACATGGGACATAACGCTTTCTTT. It translates to CASSPNMGHNAFF.

This clonotype was picked up a small number of times. V and J are TRBV27 and TRBJ1-2; D not certain. Germline CDR1 and CDR2: MNHEY and SMNVEV (reference sequence). Trimming removed 8 bases at V and 5 bases at J, with 21 bases between. This CDR3 is 15 amino acids long. The CDR3 coding sequence is TGTGCCAGCCGCTTTCGAGAACACACGCTTTATGGCTACACCTTC. This sequence encodes CASRFREHTLYGYTF.

This chain uses TRBV12-3 or TRBV12-4 with TRBJ2-7; D call uncertain. The better agreement between TRBJ2-4 and the DNA end casts doubt on the J call. The CDR3 covers 14 residues. The CDR3 DNA is TGTGCCAGCAGTTTCTATGGAGCCAAAAACATTCAGTACTTC. Translating gives CASSFYGAKNIQYF.

The chain has TRBV5-1 and TRBJ1-6; D perhaps matches TRBD1 (6 bases). Between the trimmed V and J ends, which lost 1 base and 4 bases, there was a span of 12 bases. The germline V gene encodes CDR1 SGHRS and CDR2 YFSETQ. The CDR3 sequence is 16 residues long. The CDR3 reads CASSLTPGQYNSPLHF. CDR3 coding DNA: TGCGCCAGCAGCTTGACCCCCGGACAGTATAATTCACCCCTCCACTTT.

The chain is built from TRBV7-6 and TRBJ2-3, with no clear D. Germline values: CDR1 SGHVS, CDR2 FNYEAQ. This CDR3 spans 16 amino acids. In DNA form, the CDR3 reads TGTGCAGGCACCACCTTTAAGAGTGACTTCACAGATACGCAGTATTTT. Translated, it gives CAGTTFKSDFTDTQYF. The full variable domain, its missing parts supplied by reference TRBV7-6 and TRBJ2-3, is GAGVSQSPRYKVTKRGQDVALRCDPISGHVSLYWYRQALGQGPEFLTYFNYEAQQDKSGLPNDRFSAERPEGSISTLTIQRTEQRDSAMYRCAGTTFKSDFTDTQYFGPGTRLTVL.

This clonotype was counted only a few times. V gene TRBV6-5 combines with J gene TRBJ2-1; 9 positions match TRBD1. Germline CDR1 MNHEY, CDR2 SVGAGI. Trimming at V came to 2 bases and at J to 7 bases, leaving 6 bases not matched to a gene. The CDR3 runs 15 residues. CDR3 DNA sequence: TGTGCCAGCAGTTACGATACAGGGGGCTCAAATGAGCAGTTCTTC. Translating gives CASSYDTGGSNEQFF.

A few counts support this clonotype. The chain has TRBV20-1 and TRBJ1-2, with D tentatively TRBD1 (5 bases). CDR3 length equals 16 residues. Germline CDR1 and CDR2: DFQATT and SNEGSKA (reference sequence). Trimming removed 1 base at V and 0 bases at J, with 15 bases between. The CDR3 region has the DNA TGCAGTGCTAGAGGGCCCGGGGCCCAATCTAACTATGGCTACACCTTC. This sequence encodes CSARGPGAQSNYGYTF.

There are a few counts of this clonotype. The chain combines TRBV20-1 with TRBJ2-7, with 8 nucleotides matching TRBD2. The ends lost 5 bases at V and 2 bases at J; junction bases unmatched: 11. Germline loops: CDR1 DFQATT, CDR2 SNEGSKA (reference sequence). The CDR3 covers 15 residues. The DNA for the CDR3 is TGCAGTGCTTTTCATAGCGGGAAAAGTACCTACGAGCAGTACTTC. Encoded protein: CSAFHSGKSTYEQYF.

The J gene is TRBJ2-3, the V gene TRBV19, with TRBD2 identical over 8 bases. In germline, CDR1 is LNHDA, CDR2 SQIVND (reference sequence). J lost 0 bases, V lost 7 bases, and 9 bases had no gene match. The CDR3 sequence is 16 residues long. The CDR3 sequence is CASTASGRGSTDTQYF. CDR3 sequence (DNA): TGTGCCAGTACCGCTAGCGGGCGGGGTAGCACAGATACGCAGTATTTT.

This chain joins TRBV7-9 and TRBJ2-3, with 7 bases lining up with TRBD2. Looked up from germline, CDR1 is SEHNR and CDR2 is FQNEAQ (reference sequence). V lost 7 bases, J lost 1 base, and 17 bases stayed unmatched. The CDR3 has 18 amino acids. CDR3 sequence (DNA): TGTGCCAGCATGATAAGGTGGGGGACTACTAGCGGCACAGATACGCAGTATTTT. Its translation: CASMIRWGTTSGTDTQYF.

CDR3 in DNA: TGCAGTGCTTACGAGGGGGGCAATCAGCCCCAGCATTTT. As protein: CSAYEGGNQPQHF. The gene calls are TRBV20-1 and TRBJ1-5; D may be TRBD1 (6 bases). The ends were cut back, 5 bases at V and 2 bases at J, with 10 bases in the middle. The length of the CDR3 is 13 residues. Germline CDR1 DFQATT, CDR2 SNEGSKA (reference sequence).

In this sample, this clonotype turned up a few times. Here the CDR3 DNA reads TGCAGTGCCCAAGGGACAGGTGGATGGTACTTC. Amino acids: CSAQGTGGWYF. This rearrangement joins TRBV20-1 to TRBJ2-7; 8 nucleotides match TRBD1. The CDR3 runs 11 residues. Trimming at V came to 6 bases and at J to 12 bases, leaving 10 bases not matched to a gene. Germline lookup yields CDR1 DFQATT and CDR2 SNEGSKA (reference sequence).

This rearrangement joins TRBV5-1 to TRBJ2-2, with a weak D call TRBD2 (5 bases). Germline CDR1 and CDR2: SGHRS and YFSETQ. This CDR3 region has 15 residues. V shed 4 bases and J shed 6 bases, with 16 bases lying between them. In DNA form, the CDR3 reads TGCGCCAGCAGCCTCGTAGAGCCCGGGGCCGGGGAGCTGTTTTTT. Encoded protein: CASSLVEPGAGELFF.

This clonotype was seen a few times. The chain combines TRBV15 with TRBJ2-5; TRBD2 matches 7 bases. The ends lost 3 bases at V and 0 bases at J; junction bases unmatched: 13. The CDR3 runs to 18 residues. Per the germline V gene, CDR1 is LNHNV and CDR2 is YYDKDF (reference sequence). The CDR3 coding sequence is TGTGCCACCAGCAGCTTTGCGGGAGTCGGGGCTTACCAAGAGACCCAGTACTTC. Translation gives CATSSFAGVGAYQETQYF.

This rearrangement joins TRBV6-5 to TRBJ2-7; D could derive from TRBD1 or TRBD2 (6 bases each). Trimming left V 0 bases short and J 0 bases short, with 27 bases between. Germline lookup yields CDR1 MNHEY and CDR2 SVGAGI. This CDR3 is 21 amino acids long. CDR3 bases: TGTGCCAGCAGTTACTCGCGGTATGTCGAGGGGGACTCGGTCTCCTCCTACGAGCAGTACTTC. Protein product: CASSYSRYVEGDSVSSYEQYF.

This clonotype showed up just a few times. The CDR3 loop is CSALSPGQAIWGTEAFF. The DNA for the CDR3 is TGCAGTGCTCTCTCTCCGGGACAGGCCATTTGGGGCACTGAAGCTTTCTTT. V is TRBV20-1 and J is TRBJ1-1, with 8 nucleotides matching TRBD1. V shed 5 bases and J 4 bases; nucleotides not matched to a gene: 18. CDR3 length: 17 amino acids. Germline V gene lookup returns CDR1 DFQATT and CDR2 SNEGSKA (reference sequence).